A selection of T cell receptor beta chains follows, all from one sample in a study of response to subunit inactivated influenza vaccine. TCRdb reanalysed the RT-PCR reads using MiXCR and keeps one entry per CDR3 protein. The sample has roughly 460,000 distinct CDR3 sequences, over 9.5% seen once. The sequences come from PBMCs from blood, collected around seven weeks after vaccination. The receptors derive from a man aged 50-59 years who received an inactivated influenza vaccine. Both conserved end residues are part of each CDR3. D genes are given only for firm matches. Clone size, where shown, is once, few, many, or a class for clones that have expanded.

TRBD2	TRBJ2-5	few	TRBV20-1	TGCAGTGCTAGTCCTAGCGGGACCATTCGGACCCAGTACTTC	CSASPSGTIRTQYF
TRBD1	TRBJ1-5	.	TRBV12-3/TRBV12-4	TGTGCCAGCACCCAGGACAGGGGGCGCAATCAGCCCCAGCATTTT	CASTQDRGRNQPQHF
.	TRBJ2-5	many	TRBV20-1	TGCAGTGCTAGTCGGGACGGCCAAGAGACCCAGTACTTC	CSASRDGQETQYF
TRBD1	TRBJ2-3	few	TRBV28	TGTGCCAGCAGTTCCCCGGGACAGGGGTCAGATACGCAGTATTTT	CASSSPGQGSDTQYF
.	TRBJ2-3	few	TRBV10-2	TGCGCCACCAGGTCTAGCACAGATACGCAGTATTTT	CATRSSTDTQYF
.	TRBJ2-7	once	TRBV3-1	TGTGCCAGCAGCCAAGAATCGTATACCTACGAGCAGTACTTC	CASSQESYTYEQYF
.	TRBJ2-5	many	TRBV20-1	TGCAGTGCTAGAGAAAGTGTGCGGGAGACCCAGTACTTC	CSARESVRETQYF
TRBD2	TRBJ2-1	.	TRBV12-3/TRBV12-4	TGTGCCAGCAGTTCACCCAGACTAGCGGGGGACAACTACTGGGAGCAGTTCTTC	CASSSPRLAGDNYWEQFF
.	TRBJ2-3	.	TRBV29-1	TGCAGCGTTGCTGACAGCGATACGCAGTATTTT	CSVADSDTQYF
.	TRBJ2-6	.	TRBV3-1	TGTGCCAGCAGCCGGGGACTTTTTAGCTCTGGGGCCAACGTCCTGACTTTC	CASSRGLFSSGANVLTF
.	TRBJ2-2	many	TRBV12-3/TRBV12-4	TGTGCCAGCAGTTTGCTCCTGAACACCGGGGAGCTGTTTTTT	CASSLLLNTGELFF
.	TRBJ2-7	few	TRBV20-1	TGCAGTGCTAGGGAGGGGATCTCCTACGAGCAGTACTTC	CSAREGISYEQYF
TRBD2	TRBJ2-1	many	TRBV29-1	TGCAGCGTTGACATCGGGACTAGGGACAATGAGCAGTTCTTC	CSVDIGTRDNEQFF
.	TRBJ2-1	many	TRBV9	TGTGCCAGCAGCGTAGAAGGGTTTTCCTACAATGAGCAGTTCTTC	CASSVEGFSYNEQFF
TRBD1	TRBJ1-4	.	TRBV20-1	TGCAGTGCGGTACAGGGGTCAACTAATGAAAAACTGTTTTTT	CSAVQGSTNEKLFF
.	TRBJ1-4	many	TRBV20-1	TGCAGTGCAAGTCCGGGACGGGTTAATGAAAAACTGTTTTTT	CSASPGRVNEKLFF
TRBD1	TRBJ2-2	.	TRBV6-2/TRBV6-3	TGTGCCAGCAGTTGGAGCAGGGGGCGCACCGGGGAGCTGTTTTTT	CASSWSRGRTGELFF
.	TRBJ2-2	few	TRBV6-1	TGTGCCAGCAGTCGAACCGGGACCTTGTACTCAAGCACCGGGGAGCTGTTTTTT	CASSRTGTLYSSTGELFF
.	TRBJ1-1	few	TRBV6-2/TRBV6-3	TGTGCCAGCAGACCCCAGGGCGCCGGAGCTTTCTTT	CASRPQGAGAFF
TRBD2	TRBJ2-1	many	TRBV20-1	TGCAGTGCTAGTCCGTTAAGTGAACGTGAACGATTAAAGGGACTATACAATGAGCAGTTCTTC	CSASPLSERERLKGLYNEQFF
TRBD1	TRBJ2-2	.	TRBV7-7	TGTGCTAGCAGCTTAGGCACAGCAGGGGGAAAGGAGCTGTTTTTT	CASSLGTAGGKELFF
.	TRBJ2-3	.	TRBV27	TGTGCCAGCAGTTTAAGGGACAACACAGATACGCAGTATTTT	CASSLRDNTDTQYF
TRBD2	TRBJ2-7	many	TRBV4-2	TGTGCCAGCAGCCCAATAGCGGGAGGGTCCTACGAGCAGTACTTC	CASSPIAGGSYEQYF
TRBD1	TRBJ2-1	.	TRBV11-1	TGTGCCAGCAGCCCGACAGGGGGCGATGAGCAGTTCTTC	CASSPTGGDEQFF
TRBD1	TRBJ2-7	many	TRBV29-1	TGCAGCGTTGAAGTGGACAGGTACGAGCAGTACTTC	CSVEVDRYEQYF
TRBD1	TRBJ2-7	.	TRBV7-7	TGTGCCAGCAGCCCGACAGGGACCCCCTACGAGCAGTACTTC	CASSPTGTPYEQYF
.	TRBJ2-5	.	TRBV6-2/TRBV6-3	TGTGCCAGCACCCGGGGACTTCCAGAGACCCAGTACTTC	CASTRGLPETQYF
.	TRBJ1-1	.	TRBV7-9	TGTGCCAGCAGCTTAGTGCGCGGGGGGGTGGCTGAAGCTTTCTTT	CASSLVRGGVAEAFF
.	TRBJ1-1	.	TRBV25-1	TGTGCCAGCAGTGAATTGGGGCAGAACACTGAAGCTTTCTTT	CASSELGQNTEAFF
.	TRBJ2-7	.	TRBV30	TGTGCCCAAGAACGGGGTTACGAGCAGTACTTC	CAQERGYEQYF
.	TRBJ2-3	many	TRBV4-2	TGTGCCAGCAGCCCGCTATCTAGTAGGGGAAGTGATACGCAGTATTTT	CASSPLSSRGSDTQYF
TRBD1	TRBJ2-1	many	TRBV20-1	TGCAGTGCTAGAGGCAGGGACAGTACAAACAATGAGCAGTTCTTC	CSARGRDSTNNEQFF